The sequence of this T cell receptor (beta chain) was determined in a study of cytomegalovirus exposure and HLA in healthy donors. The CDR3 is made up of 14 amino acids. Germline V lookup: CDR1 MGHDK, CDR2 SYGVNS. V gave up 4 bases and J gave up 4 bases; unmatched junction bases: 5. Points on this clone: Its specificity is not known.

General study results and limits: It was reported that TCR beta sequences correctly inferred the HLA-A and HLA-B alleles for most subjects. Later, an analysis showed that TCR beta chains associated with HLA were more clonally expanded than others that were equally common. An Asian-associated ancestry cluster reportedly showed fewer N-insertions than the roughly 670-donor mean in a later analysis.

PCR amplification relied on 60 Vbeta primers (plus 13 Jbeta primers). Using immunoSEQ multiplex PCR, the repertoire was profiled, and TCRdb retains in-frame clones only, with some absent. This repertoire includes 150,000 or so clones. The sequence was obtained from a woman in her forties in good health and CMV-seropositive. The rearrangement uses TRBV25-1 and TRBJ1-2, with 8 bases that match TRBD1. Sequenced: PBMCs. The chain's CDR3 is CASSGTGTGYGYTF. The CDR3 coding sequence is TGTGCCAGCAGTGGAACGGGGACAGGCTATGGCTACACCTTC.